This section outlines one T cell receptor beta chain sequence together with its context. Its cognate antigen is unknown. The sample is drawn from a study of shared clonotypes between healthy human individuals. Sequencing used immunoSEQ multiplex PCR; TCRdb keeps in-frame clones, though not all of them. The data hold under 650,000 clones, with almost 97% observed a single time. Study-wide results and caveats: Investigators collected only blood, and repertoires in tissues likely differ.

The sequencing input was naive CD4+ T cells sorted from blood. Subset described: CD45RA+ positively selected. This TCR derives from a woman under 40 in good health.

CDR3 DNA sequence: TGTGCCAGCAGCCCCCTACGGGGCCGTCAGCCCCAGCATTTT. Protein product: CASSPLRGRQPQHF. This chain connects TRBV6-5 to TRBJ1-5, with a tentative D call TRBD1 (5 bases). Per germline, CDR1 MNHEY and CDR2 SVGAGI. The CDR3 is 14 amino acids. The V and J ends lost 6 bases and 6 bases respectively, with 15 bases between them.